This T cell receptor (beta chain) emerged from a study of CD8 T cells in Susac syndrome (dated by TCRdb to about 2019). Broadly, across the study: Whether CD8+ T cell activation and differentiation in Susac syndrome was antigen driven was tested using repertoire sequencing. Broad study findings and their caveats: The TCR sequencing and HLA analysis was acknowledged to have included a relatively small number of individuals.

Peripheral blood CD8+ and CD4+ T cells from healthy donors, Susac syndrome patients and multiple sclerosis patients were profiled by high-throughput TCR beta sequencing. Treatment-naive patients with stable or active relapsing-remitting disease fulfilling revised McDonald criteria were used as multiple sclerosis controls. Bulk CD8+ and CD4+ T cells were purified by magnetic negative isolation, whereas CD8+ TEMRA cells were enriched by FACS. Blood was drawn into EDTA tubes, processed within 24 hours, and PBMCs were isolated by density gradient centrifugation. PBMCs intended for TCR sequencing were cryopreserved in liquid nitrogen and were subsequently thawed in a 37 degrees C water bath. Purity of sorted or isolated CD4+, CD8+ and CD8+ TEMRA cells was at least 90%. On this clonotype itself: The antigen it recognizes is unknown. There are no base qualities to consult, and no much larger clone falls within one base.

The CDR3 spans 15 residues, from the cysteine through the phenylalanine. Left in the record is the CDR3 DNA by itself, 45 bases read in frame from the first base. Based on the germline V gene, the CDR1 and CDR2 sequences are SGHAT and FQNNGV. The germline ends are 12 bases apart after V is trimmed by 2 bases and J by 5 bases. RNA was extracted using the RNeasy kit, and roughly 0.5 to 1 ug of the RNA was reverse transcribed with random hexamers. The immunoSEQ multiplex PCR assay, covering 54 Vbeta and 13 Jbeta segments, was used to amplify TCR beta CDR3 regions. PCR amplification bias was corrected by using a synthetic template baseline for primer optimization and computational correction. Per the authors' processing: Reads were annotated to V, D and J genes per IMGT and analyzed with immunoSEQ Analyzer, keeping only productive sequences. Clonality was calculated as one minus the Shannon entropy normalized by log2 of the number of productive unique sequences. For each patient and control, public and private clones were evaluated among the 100 most prevalent clones. A clone was defined as Susac-specific if it was absent from the healthy and MS cohorts, from some 1,100 published viral clones and from other ImmuneACCESS disease sequences. TCRdb took the public reads, trimmed them with fastp at Q25, ran MiXCR for clone calling and kept in-frame beta chains. Merged by CDR3 protein, the rows form single entries marked with the most common genes and DNA. The V and J calls were determined by TCRdb, not by the authors. Recorded for this sample are about 160,000 distinct CDR3 sequences; roughly 94% of them occurred a single time. In total, the top ten clones hold roughly 0.1% of the sample.

The chain is made from TRBV11-2 and TRBJ2-2; the D segment may tentatively be TRBD1 or TRBD2, each giving 5 matched bases. This receptor was obtained from a human donor with multiple sclerosis. The specimen was CD4+ T cells from PBMCs. In nucleotides, the sequence is TGTGCCAGCAGCTTAAGGGGACCTACAACCGGGGAGCTGTTTTTT. It codes for CASSLRGPTTGELFF.